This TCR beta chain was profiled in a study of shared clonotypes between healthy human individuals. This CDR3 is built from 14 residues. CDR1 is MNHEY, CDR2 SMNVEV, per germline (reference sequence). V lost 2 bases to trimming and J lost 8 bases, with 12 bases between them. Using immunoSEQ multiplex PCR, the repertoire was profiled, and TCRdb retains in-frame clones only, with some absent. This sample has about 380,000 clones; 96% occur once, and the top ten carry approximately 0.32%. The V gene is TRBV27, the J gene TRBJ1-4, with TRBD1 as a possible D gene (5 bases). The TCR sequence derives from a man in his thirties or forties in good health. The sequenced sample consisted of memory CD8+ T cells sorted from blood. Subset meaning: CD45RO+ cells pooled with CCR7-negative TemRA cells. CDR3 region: CASSLGREGEKLFF. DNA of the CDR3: TGTGCCAGCAGTTTAGGCAGGGAGGGCGAAAAACTGTTTTTT.